This T cell receptor (beta chain) originates from a study of T-cell reconstitution after alpha-beta-depleted transplantation in children (dated by TCRdb to about 2016). Context from the whole study: T-cell immune reconstitution after TCRalphabeta/CD19-depleted allogeneic hematopoietic cell transplantation in children was quantitatively tracked in the study by means of TCR repertoire profiling.

A word on this clonotype: What antigen it recognizes has not been identified. Base-call qualities are not available, and no considerably larger clone is one nucleotide away.

Reading the germline V gene (reference sequence) gives CDR1 LNHNV and CDR2 YYDKDF. Germline trimming amounts to 3 bases on V and 4 bases on J, with 3 as the count of junction bases outside the gene matches. Inclusive of the bounding cysteine and phenylalanine, the CDR3 is 14 residues long. Left in the record is the CDR3 DNA by itself, 42 bases read in frame from the first base. The library was built by means of PCR. Sequencing took place on an Illumina HiSeq 2500. TCR library preparation used molecular barcoding, with unique molecular identifiers applied to normalize quantification of the TCRbeta repertoire. In-frame beta chains were kept once TCRdb had trimmed the public reads at Q25 with fastp and called clones with MiXCR. Each entry is one CDR3 protein sequence, shown with its most common DNA and genes. A total of about 370,000 distinct CDR3 sequences appear in this sample, 20% of them only once. Approximately 3.9% of the sample rests with the top ten.

This sequence uses TRBV15 and TRBJ2-7, with 10 junctional bases fitting TRBD1. This sample comprised PBMCs from the stem cell graft donor, obtained from the stem cell graft. This TCR was sampled from a human donor who donated a stem cell graft to a child with acute myeloid leukemia. The nucleotide sequence is TGTGCCACCAGCAGGGACAGGGGGATGTACGAGCAGTACTTC. Protein translation: CATSRDRGMYEQYF.